The rows below give T cell receptor beta chains drawn from one sample of a study of cytotoxic CD8 clonotypes in ibrutinib-treated CLL. Clones were sequenced by immunoSEQ multiplex PCR, and TCRdb holds only the in-frame ones, with some missing. The data hold tens of thousands of clones, with over 75% observed a single time. Sequenced here: PBMCs, sampled after 12 months of ibrutinib treatment. The receptors were sampled from a human donor with chronic lymphocytic leukemia. CDR3s include the opening cysteine and the closing phenylalanine or tryptophan. A D gene is named only where the DNA matches it firmly. Where a row states a size, it is once, few, many or the class of an expanded clone; other rows omit it.

V gene,D gene,J gene,clone size,CDR3 DNA,CDR3 protein
TRBV29-1,TRBD2,TRBJ2-1,-,TGCAGCGCTCAGACTAGCGGCTCCTACAATGAGCAGTTCTTC,CSAQTSGSYNEQFF
TRBV6-4,-,TRBJ1-5,-,TGTGCCAGCAGTGACTCTGGGAACAGTCAGCCCCAGCATTTT,CASSDSGNSQPQHF
TRBV19,-,TRBJ2-3,-,TGTGCCAGTAGTATAATCTTGGGGAGAGGTGCAGATACGCAGTATTTT,CASSIILGRGADTQYF
TRBV6-5,-,TRBJ1-6,-,TGTGCCAGCAGTTATAGCTTATTAGGAGTGTGGCACTTT,CASSYSLLGVWHF
TRBV5-8,-,TRBJ2-2,-,TGTGCCAGCAGCTTGCCCGGACCCACCGGGGAGCTGTTTTTT,CASSLPGPTGELFF
TRBV2,TRBD2,TRBJ2-3,-,TGTGCCAGCAGTCCAATACTAGCGCCCAGCACAGATACGCAGTATTTT,CASSPILAPSTDTQYF
TRBV4-1,-,TRBJ2-7,-,TGCGCCAGCAGCCAAGGGTTGGGCGGCGGTAATTATTATGAGCAGTACTTC,CASSQGLGGGNYYEQYF
TRBV9,-,TRBJ2-2,-,TGTGCCAGCAGCGTAGCTAACAGGATATACGGGGAGCTGTTTTTT,CASSVANRIYGELFF
TRBV27,-,TRBJ1-5,-,TGTGCCAGCAGTTTATCTGGGTATCCGGATCGCAATCAGCCCCAGCATTTT,CASSLSGYPDRNQPQHF
TRBV7-3,-,TRBJ2-2,-,TGTGCCAGCAGCTTAGACGGGGAGCTGTTTTTT,CASSLDGELFF
TRBV19,TRBD1,TRBJ1-4,-,TGTGCCAGTAGTATACAGGGGGCAACTAATGAAAAACTGTTTTTT,CASSIQGATNEKLFF
TRBV30,TRBD1,TRBJ2-7,-,TGTGCCTGGGTACTTCGGGACAGGGATAAGCTGAGCTCCTACGAGCAGTACTTC,CAWVLRDRDKLSSYEQYF
TRBV14,-,TRBJ2-1,-,TGTGCCAGCAGCCATCATACTTACCGATACAATGAGCAGTTCTTC,CASSHHTYRYNEQFF
TRBV6-5,-,TRBJ2-5,-,TGTGCCAGCAGTTACTATTCCCGTAAAGAGACCCAGTACTTC,CASSYYSRKETQYF
TRBV19,TRBD1,TRBJ1-2,many,TGTGCCAGTAGTAGACCCTACAGGGGCGTCGACTATGGCTACACCTTC,CASSRPYRGVDYGYTF
TRBV30,TRBD2,TRBJ2-7,-,TGTGCCTTATCCGGGACTAGCGGGAGATCAGGGGCCTACGAGCAGTACTTC,CALSGTSGRSGAYEQYF
TRBV7-9,-,TRBJ2-7,-,TGTGCCAGCAGCCCCTACTACGAGCAGTACTTC,CASSPYYEQYF
TRBV19,-,TRBJ1-5,-,TGTGCCAGTAGTACGACAGGCGCGGCTCAGCCCCAGCATTTT,CASSTTGAAQPQHF
TRBV9,-,TRBJ2-3,-,TGTGCCAGCAGCGCTCCTGGGGGTAAGAGGACCACAGATACGCAGTATTTT,CASSAPGGKRTTDTQYF
TRBV4-1,TRBD2,TRBJ2-5,-,TGCGCCAGCAGCCGACTAGCACAAGAGACCCAGTACTTC,CASSRLAQETQYF
TRBV6-5,TRBD1,TRBJ2-2,-,TGTGCCACCAAAATAGGACAGGGGGCGGTCGGGGAGCTGTTTTTT,CATKIGQGAVGELFF
TRBV7-6,-,TRBJ1-5,-,TGTGCCAGCAGCCACGGGACTGGGAGCAATCAGCCCCAGCATTTT,CASSHGTGSNQPQHF
TRBV9,-,TRBJ1-1,-,TGTGCCAGCAGCGTTGAAACCGGGACGGTCGGAAGGGCTTTCTTT,CASSVETGTVGRAFF
TRBV29-1,-,TRBJ1-1,-,TGCAGCGCCGTAACATTGAACACTGAAGCTTTCTTT,CSAVTLNTEAFF
TRBV5-1,-,TRBJ2-2,-,TGCGCCAGCAGCTTGGTCCCTCCTGAGGTCGGGGAGCTGTTTTTT,CASSLVPPEVGELFF
TRBV19,TRBD2,TRBJ2-1,-,TGTGCCAGTACCGAGGGAGGGACCAACAATGAGCAGTTCTTC,CASTEGGTNNEQFF
TRBV5-1,-,TRBJ1-6,-,TGCGCCAGCAGCTTCCTCCGCGAAGGGTCTAATTCACCCCTCCACTTT,CASSFLREGSNSPLHF
TRBV7-8,-,TRBJ2-7,-,TGTGCCAGCAGCTTAGGGGGATGGAGGGGAGCCTACGAGCAGTACTTC,CASSLGGWRGAYEQYF
TRBV20-1,-,TRBJ1-1,-,TGCAGTGCTCCCAACACTGAAGCTTTCTTT,CSAPNTEAFF
TRBV18,-,TRBJ1-4,-,TGTGCCAGCTCACCAACAGGGACGTCTAATGAAAAACTGTTTTTT,CASSPTGTSNEKLFF
TRBV27,-,TRBJ1-5,-,TGTGCCAGCAGTTTAGGTGTGGGGTCGCGTCAGCCCCAGCATTTT,CASSLGVGSRQPQHF